This note documents a single T cell receptor (beta chain) sequence. The data stem from a study of shared T cell receptors in the human thymus. Profiled with immunoSEQ multiplex PCR; TCRdb holds only in-frame clones, not every one. The sample lists some 700,000 clones, 80% to 90% occurring once. The ends were cut back, 1 base at V and 1 base at J, with 14 bases in the middle. This CDR3 has 17 residues. Germline-derived CDR1 and CDR2 are MGHRA and YSYEKL. The same sample was also used in a study of human thymus T cells. According to that study: Corrective cardiac surgery supplied the resected thymus tissue. A high degree of thymic repertoire overlap among unrelated individuals was reported in related research.

This chain connects TRBV4-1 to TRBJ1-5, with D tentatively TRBD1 (6 bases). The sequenced sample was thymocytes. The receptor was isolated from a girl in the first two years of life with a congenital heart defect. The CDR3 is CASSQVQGANSNQPQHF. The CDR3 coding sequence is TGCGCCAGCAGCCAAGTACAGGGCGCCAACAGCAATCAGCCCCAGCATTTT.